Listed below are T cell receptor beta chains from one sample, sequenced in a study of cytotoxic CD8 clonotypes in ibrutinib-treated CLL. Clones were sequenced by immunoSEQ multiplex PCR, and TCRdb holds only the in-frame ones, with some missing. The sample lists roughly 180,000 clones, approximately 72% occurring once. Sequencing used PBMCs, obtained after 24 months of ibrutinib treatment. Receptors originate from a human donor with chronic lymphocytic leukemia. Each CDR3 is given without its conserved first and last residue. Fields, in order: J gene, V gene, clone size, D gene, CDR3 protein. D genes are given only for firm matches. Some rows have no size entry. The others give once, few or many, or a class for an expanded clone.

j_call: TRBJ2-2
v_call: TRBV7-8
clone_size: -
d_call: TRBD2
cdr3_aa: ASSLALGASGRLRGELF

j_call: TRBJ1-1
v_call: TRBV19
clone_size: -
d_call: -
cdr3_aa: ASRSLEANTEAF

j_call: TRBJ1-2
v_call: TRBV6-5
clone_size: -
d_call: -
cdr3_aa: ASVPRPNYGYT

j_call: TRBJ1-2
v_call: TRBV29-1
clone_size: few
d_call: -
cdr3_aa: SVEAGNGYT

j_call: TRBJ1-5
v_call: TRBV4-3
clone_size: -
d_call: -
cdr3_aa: ASSQDRAASNQPQH

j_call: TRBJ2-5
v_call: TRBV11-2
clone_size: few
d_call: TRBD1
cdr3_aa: ASSPTGVETQY

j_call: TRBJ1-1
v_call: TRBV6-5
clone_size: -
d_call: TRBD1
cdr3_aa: ASSYPGTENTEAF

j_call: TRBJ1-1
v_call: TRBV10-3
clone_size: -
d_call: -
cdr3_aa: AIGRQNTEAF

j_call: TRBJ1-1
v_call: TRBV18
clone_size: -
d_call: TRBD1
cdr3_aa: ASSPSGTGELTEAF

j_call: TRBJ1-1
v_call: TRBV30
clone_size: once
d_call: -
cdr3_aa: AWRDSPYTEAF

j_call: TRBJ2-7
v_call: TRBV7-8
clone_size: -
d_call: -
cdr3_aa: ASSPLAEQY

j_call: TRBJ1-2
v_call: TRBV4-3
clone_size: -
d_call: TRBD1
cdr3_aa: ASSQLRDRGLGVYGYT

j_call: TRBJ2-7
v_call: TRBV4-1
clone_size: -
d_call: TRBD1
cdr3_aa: ASSPGDRGAYEQY

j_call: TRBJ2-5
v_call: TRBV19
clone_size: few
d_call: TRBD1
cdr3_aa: ASSEQGTAETQY

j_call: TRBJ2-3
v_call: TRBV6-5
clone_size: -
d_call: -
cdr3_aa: ASSYTGRRPDTQY

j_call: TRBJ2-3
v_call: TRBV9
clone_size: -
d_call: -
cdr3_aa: ASSVWPTSGTDTQY

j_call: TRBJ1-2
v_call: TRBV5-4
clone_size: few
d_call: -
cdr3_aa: ASSPGQSNYGYT

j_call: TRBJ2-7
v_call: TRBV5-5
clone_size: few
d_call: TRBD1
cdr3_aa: ASSSGTGVYSYEQY

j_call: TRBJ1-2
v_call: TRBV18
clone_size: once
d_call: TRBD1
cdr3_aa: ASSPAQGYYGYT

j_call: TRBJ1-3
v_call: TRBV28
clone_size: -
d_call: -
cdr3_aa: LTGSSSGNTIY

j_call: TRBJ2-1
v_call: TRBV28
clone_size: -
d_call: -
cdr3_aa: ASSLPGPYNEQF

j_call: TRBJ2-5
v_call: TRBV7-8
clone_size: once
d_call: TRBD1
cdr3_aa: ASSQATTGTGQY

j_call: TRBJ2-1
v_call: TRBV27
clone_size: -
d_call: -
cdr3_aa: ASSFGNEQF

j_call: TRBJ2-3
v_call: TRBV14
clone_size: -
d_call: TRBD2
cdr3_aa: ASSQEALAEGDTQY

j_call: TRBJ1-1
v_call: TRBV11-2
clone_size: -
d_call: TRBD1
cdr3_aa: ASGARQGTLGTEAF

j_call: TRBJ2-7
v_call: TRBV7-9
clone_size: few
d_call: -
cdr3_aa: ASRRGGSYEQY

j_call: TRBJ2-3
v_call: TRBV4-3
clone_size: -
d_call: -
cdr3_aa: ASSQDSDGGDTQY

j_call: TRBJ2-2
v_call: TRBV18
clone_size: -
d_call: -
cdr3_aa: ASSESAVTTGELF

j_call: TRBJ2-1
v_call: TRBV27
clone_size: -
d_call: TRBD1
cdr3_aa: ASGDRGRVYNEQF

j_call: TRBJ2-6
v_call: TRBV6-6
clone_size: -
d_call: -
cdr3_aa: ASSAASSSGANVLT

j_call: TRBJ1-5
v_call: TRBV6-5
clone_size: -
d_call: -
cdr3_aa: ASSAARNQPQH

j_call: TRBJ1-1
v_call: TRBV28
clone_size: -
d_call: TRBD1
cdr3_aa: ASRSQGAVEAF

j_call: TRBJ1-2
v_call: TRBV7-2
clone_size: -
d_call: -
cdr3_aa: ASSLVVVNYGYT

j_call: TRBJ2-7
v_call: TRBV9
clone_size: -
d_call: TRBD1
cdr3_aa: ASSDRTGGKQY

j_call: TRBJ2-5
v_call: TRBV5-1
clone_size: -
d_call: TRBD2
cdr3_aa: ASSLASSGRAWGTQY

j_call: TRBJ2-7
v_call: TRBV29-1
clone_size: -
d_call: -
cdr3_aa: SVLIRGRNLSYEQY

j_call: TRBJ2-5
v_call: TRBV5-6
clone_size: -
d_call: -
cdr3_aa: ASSGVGKETQY

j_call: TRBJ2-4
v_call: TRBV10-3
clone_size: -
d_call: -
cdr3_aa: AIVDLAKNIQY

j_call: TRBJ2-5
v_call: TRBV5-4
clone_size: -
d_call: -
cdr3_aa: ASSPSSWETQY

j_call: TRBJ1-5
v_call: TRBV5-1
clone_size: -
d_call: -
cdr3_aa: ASSPGTHSNQPQH

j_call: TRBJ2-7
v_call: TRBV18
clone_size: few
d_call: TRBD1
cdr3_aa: ASSQGQGTIGEQY

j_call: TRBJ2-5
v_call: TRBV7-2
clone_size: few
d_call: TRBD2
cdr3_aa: ASSTGTSGKETQY

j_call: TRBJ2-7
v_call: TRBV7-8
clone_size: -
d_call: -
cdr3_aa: ASSPATLTYEQY

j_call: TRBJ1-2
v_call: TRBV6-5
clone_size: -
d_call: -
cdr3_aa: ASSSIGDYYGYT

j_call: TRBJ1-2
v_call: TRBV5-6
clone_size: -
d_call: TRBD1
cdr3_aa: ASSFRLTGTPGYT

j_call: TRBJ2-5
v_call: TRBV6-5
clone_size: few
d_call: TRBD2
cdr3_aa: ASSRGLASQETQY

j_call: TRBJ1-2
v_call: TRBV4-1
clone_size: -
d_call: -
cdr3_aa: ASSQGQGTGHSYGYT

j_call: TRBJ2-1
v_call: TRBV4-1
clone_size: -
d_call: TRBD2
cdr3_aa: ASSQLTSGSRYNEQF

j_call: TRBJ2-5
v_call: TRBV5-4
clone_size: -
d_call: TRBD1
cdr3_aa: ASSFWDRREGSQY

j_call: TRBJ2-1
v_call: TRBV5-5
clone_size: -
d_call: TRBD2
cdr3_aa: ASSLAGRGLDSYNEQF

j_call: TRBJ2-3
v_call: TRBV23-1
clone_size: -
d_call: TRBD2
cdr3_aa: ASSQLLAEICTDTQY

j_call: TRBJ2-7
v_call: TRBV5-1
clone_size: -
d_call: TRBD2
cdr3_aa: ASSQGTSGYEQY

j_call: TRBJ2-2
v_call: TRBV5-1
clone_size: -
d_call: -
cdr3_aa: ASSFTGLLDTGELF